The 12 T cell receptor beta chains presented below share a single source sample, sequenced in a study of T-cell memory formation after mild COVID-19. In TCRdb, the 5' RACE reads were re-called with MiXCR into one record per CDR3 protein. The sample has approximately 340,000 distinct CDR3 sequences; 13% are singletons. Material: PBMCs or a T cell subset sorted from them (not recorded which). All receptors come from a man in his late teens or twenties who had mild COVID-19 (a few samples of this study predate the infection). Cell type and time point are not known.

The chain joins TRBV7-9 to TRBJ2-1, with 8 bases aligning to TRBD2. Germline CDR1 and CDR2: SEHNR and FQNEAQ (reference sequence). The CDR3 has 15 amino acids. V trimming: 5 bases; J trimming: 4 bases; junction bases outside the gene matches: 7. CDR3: CASSELAAQYNEQFF. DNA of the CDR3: TGTGCCAGCAGCGAACTAGCGGCTCAATACAATGAGCAGTTCTTC.

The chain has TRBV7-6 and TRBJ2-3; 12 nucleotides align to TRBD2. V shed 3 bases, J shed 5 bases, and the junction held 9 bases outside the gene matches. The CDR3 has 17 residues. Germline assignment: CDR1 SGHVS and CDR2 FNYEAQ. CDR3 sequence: CASSFRSSGGGVDTQYF. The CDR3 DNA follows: TGTGCCAGCAGCTTTCGGTCTAGCGGGGGGGGTGTAGATACGCAGTATTTT.

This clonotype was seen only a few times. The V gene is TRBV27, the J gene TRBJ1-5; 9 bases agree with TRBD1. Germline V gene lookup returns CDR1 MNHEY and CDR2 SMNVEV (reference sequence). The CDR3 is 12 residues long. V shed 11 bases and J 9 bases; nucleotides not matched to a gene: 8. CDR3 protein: CASGTGLRPQHF. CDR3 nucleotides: TGTGCCTCCGGGACAGGGTTACGGCCCCAGCATTTT.

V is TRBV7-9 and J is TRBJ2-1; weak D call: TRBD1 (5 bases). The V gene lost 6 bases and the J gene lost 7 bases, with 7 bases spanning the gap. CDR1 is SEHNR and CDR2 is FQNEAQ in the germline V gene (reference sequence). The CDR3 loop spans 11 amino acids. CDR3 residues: CASSKGNEQFF. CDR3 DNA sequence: TGTGCCAGCAGTAAGGGGAATGAGCAGTTCTTC.

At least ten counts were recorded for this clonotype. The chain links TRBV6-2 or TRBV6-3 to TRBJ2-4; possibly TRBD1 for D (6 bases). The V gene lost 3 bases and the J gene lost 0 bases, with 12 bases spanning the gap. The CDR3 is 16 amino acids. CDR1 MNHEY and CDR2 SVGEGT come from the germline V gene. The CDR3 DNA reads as TGTGCCAGCAGTTATTACAGGGAACTAGCCAAAAACATTCAGTACTTC. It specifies CASSYYRELAKNIQYF.

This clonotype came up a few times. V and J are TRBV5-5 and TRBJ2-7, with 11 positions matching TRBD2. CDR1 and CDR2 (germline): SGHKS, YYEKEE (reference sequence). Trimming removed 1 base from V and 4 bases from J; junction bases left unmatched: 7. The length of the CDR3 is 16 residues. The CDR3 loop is CASSLFLAGGPYEQYF. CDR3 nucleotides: TGTGCCAGCAGCTTGTTCCTAGCGGGGGGTCCGTACGAGCAGTACTTC.

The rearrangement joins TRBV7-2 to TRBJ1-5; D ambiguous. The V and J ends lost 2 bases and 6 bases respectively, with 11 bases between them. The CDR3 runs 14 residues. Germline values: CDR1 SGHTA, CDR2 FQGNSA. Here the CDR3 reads CASSLYAAIQPQHF. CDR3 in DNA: TGTGCCAGCAGCTTATATGCGGCCATTCAGCCCCAGCATTTT.

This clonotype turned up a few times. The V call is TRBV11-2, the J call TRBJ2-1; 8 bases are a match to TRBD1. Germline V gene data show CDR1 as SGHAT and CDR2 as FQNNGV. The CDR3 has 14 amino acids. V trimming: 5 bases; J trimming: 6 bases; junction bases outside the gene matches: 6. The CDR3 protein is CASSEQGEFNEQFF. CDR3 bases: TGTGCCAGCAGCGAACAGGGGGAGTTCAATGAGCAGTTCTTC.

The CDR3 sequence: CASSRRISSSPGELFF. The CDR3 DNA follows: TGTGCCAGCAGCCGACGAATAAGTTCTAGCCCCGGGGAGCTGTTTTTT. V usage is TRBV6-2 or TRBV6-3 and J usage is TRBJ2-2; a weak D match, TRBD2 (5 bases). CDR3 length: 16 amino acids. Germline CDR1 is MNHEY and CDR2 is SVGEGT. V was clipped by 6 bases and J by 6 bases, with 20 bases between them.

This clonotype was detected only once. CDR3 sequence: CASSQEAGGLNEQFF. CDR3 coding DNA: TGCGCCAGCAGCCAAGAAGCGGGGGGCCTTAATGAGCAGTTCTTC. The chain links TRBV4-3 to TRBJ2-1, with TRBD2 matching 9 bases. V was clipped by 0 bases and J by 7 bases; unmatched bases: 4. The CDR3 spans 15 residues. Germline V CDR1 and CDR2: LGHNA, YSLEER.

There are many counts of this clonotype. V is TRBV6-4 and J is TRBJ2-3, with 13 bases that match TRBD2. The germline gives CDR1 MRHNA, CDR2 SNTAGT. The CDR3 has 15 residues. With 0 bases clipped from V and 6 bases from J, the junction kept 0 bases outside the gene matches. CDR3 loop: CASSDSTSGGDTQYF. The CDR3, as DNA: TGTGCCAGCAGTGACTCGACTAGCGGGGGGGATACGCAGTATTTT.

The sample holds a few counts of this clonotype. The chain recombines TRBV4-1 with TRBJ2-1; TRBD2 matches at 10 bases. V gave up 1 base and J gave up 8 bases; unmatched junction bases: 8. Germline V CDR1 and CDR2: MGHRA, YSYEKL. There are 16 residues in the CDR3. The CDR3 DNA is TGCGCCAGCAGCCAAGCTCGTCTAGCGGGGGACGATGAGCAGTTCTTC. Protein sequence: CASSQARLAGDDEQFF.